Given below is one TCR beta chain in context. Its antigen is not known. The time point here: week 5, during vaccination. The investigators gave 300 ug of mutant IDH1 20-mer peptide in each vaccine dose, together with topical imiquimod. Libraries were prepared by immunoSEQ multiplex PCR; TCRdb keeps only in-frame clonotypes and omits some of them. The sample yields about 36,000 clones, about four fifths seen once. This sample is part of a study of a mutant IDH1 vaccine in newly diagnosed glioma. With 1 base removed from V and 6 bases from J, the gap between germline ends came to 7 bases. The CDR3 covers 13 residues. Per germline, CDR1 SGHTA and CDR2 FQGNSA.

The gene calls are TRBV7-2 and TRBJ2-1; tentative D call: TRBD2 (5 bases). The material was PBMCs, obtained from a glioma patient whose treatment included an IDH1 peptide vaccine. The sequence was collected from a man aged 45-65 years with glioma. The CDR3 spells CASSLDGINEQFF. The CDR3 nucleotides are TGTGCCAGCAGCTTAGACGGGATCAATGAGCAGTTCTTC.